These 31 T cell receptor beta chains came from one sample sequenced in a study of blood T cell repertoires in COVID-19. Produced via immunoSEQ multiplex PCR; TCRdb's table is partial and in-frame only. In the table there are some 60,000 clones, 75% to 85% of which are singletons. Input material: peripheral blood. These receptors all come from a human donor in a cohort sampled during active COVID-19.

The gene calls are TRBV11-3 and TRBJ1-1; D is unclear. Germline V gene sequence: CDR1 SGHNT, CDR2 YENEEA. Trimming pared 5 bases from V and 5 bases from J, leaving 12 bases between. This CDR3 has 13 residues. CDR3 nucleotides: TGTGCCAGCAGCCTGGAGGGCCGAACTGAAGCTTTCTTT. This sequence encodes CASSLEGRTEAFF. The full variable domain, its missing parts supplied by reference TRBV11-3 and TRBJ1-1, is EAGVVQSPRYKIIEKKQPVAFWCNPISGHNTLYWYLQNLGQGPELLIRYENEEAVDDSQLPKDRFSAERLKGVDSTLKIQPAELGDSAVYLCASSLEGRTEAFFGQGTRLTVV.

The chain couples TRBV4-1 to TRBJ2-5, with TRBD2 matching over 9 bases. CDR1 is MGHRA and CDR2 is YSYEKL in the germline V gene. The CDR3 is made up of 16 amino acids. With 4 bases clipped from V and 5 bases from J, the junction kept 11 bases outside the gene matches. CDR3 nucleotides: TGCGCCAGCAGCCGATCCAGGACTAGCGATATGGAGACCCAGTACTTC. It yields the protein CASSRSRTSDMETQYF.

The CDR3 reads CASSLARGGTDTQYF. The CDR3 DNA is TGTGCCAGCAGCTTGGCGCGGGGGGGCACAGATACGCAGTATTTT. This chain connects TRBV5-4 to TRBJ2-3; 8 nucleotides match TRBD2. The germline V gene has CDR1 SGHNT and CDR2 YYREEE (reference sequence). The CDR3 spans 15 residues. V lost 0 bases, J lost 1 base, and 1 base stayed unmatched.

This sequence joins TRBV7-2 and TRBJ2-3; D call uncertain. V lost 2 bases and J 3 bases, leaving 6 bases between the germline ends. Per germline, CDR1 SGHTA and CDR2 FQGNSA. The CDR3 totals 13 residues. CDR3 sequence: CASSLRRTDTQYF. Written as DNA, the CDR3 is TGTGCCAGCAGCTTACGGAGAACAGATACGCAGTATTTT.

This chain connects TRBV18 to TRBJ1-1; no reliable D call. The V gene's germline CDR1 is KGHSH and CDR2 LQKENI. The CDR3 spans 13 residues. Trimming stripped 1 base from V and 3 bases from J, with 6 bases between. For the CDR3, the DNA is TGTGCCAGCTCACCACGAGGCTACACTGAAGCTTTCTTT. Its protein product is CASSPRGYTEAFF.

The chain has TRBV28 and TRBJ2-1, with D possibly being TRBD1 (6 bases). V lost 3 bases and J lost 3, with 21 bases in between. CDR1 and CDR2 from the germline V gene are MDHEN and SYDVKM. This CDR3 spans 18 amino acids. CDR3 sequence: CASSFSGWGRGYYNEQFF. The CDR3 DNA is TGTGCCAGCAGTTTCAGTGGTTGGGGCAGGGGATACTACAATGAGCAGTTCTTC.

The chain is built from TRBV5-6 and TRBJ2-7; TRBD2 matches 7 bases. Per germline, CDR1 SGHDT and CDR2 YYEEEE. The CDR3 loop spans 12 amino acids. Trimming at V came to 0 bases and at J to 7 bases, leaving 1 base not matched to a gene. Here the CDR3 DNA reads TGTGCCAGCAGCTTGGCGGGGGGAGAGCAGTACGTC. Amino acids: CASSLAGGEQYV.

This clone was seen only once. The CDR3 protein is CASSDVGFGYTF. Here the CDR3 DNA reads TGTGCCAGCAGTGATGTGGGCTTTGGCTACACCTTC. The genes are TRBV25-1 and TRBJ1-2, with D unresolved. Trimming shortened V by 3 bases and J by 7 bases, and 9 bases separated the two germline ends. Germline V gene sequence: CDR1 MGHDK, CDR2 SYGVNS. CDR3 length: 12 amino acids.

The genes are TRBV5-1 and TRBJ2-5, with 11 bases identical to TRBD2. Germline loops: CDR1 SGHRS, CDR2 YFSETQ. After removal of 3 bases from V and 0 bases from J, the junction contained 4 bases not matched to a gene. CDR3 length: 16 residues. The CDR3 sequence is CASSSTSGGYQETQYF. The DNA of the CDR3 is TGCGCCAGCAGCTCAACTAGCGGGGGCTACCAAGAGACCCAGTACTTC.

This chain uses TRBV15 with TRBJ2-7, with 8 bases fitting TRBD1. Germline V lookup: CDR1 LNHNV, CDR2 YYDKDF (reference sequence). The CDR3 consists of 14 residues. V was pared by 3 bases and J by 4 bases, with 5 bases of the junction left unmatched. The CDR3 region has the DNA TGTGCCACCAGCAGGACAGGGGCGTCGTACGAGCAGTACGTC. It yields the protein CATSRTGASYEQYV.

A few counts support this clone. This chain links TRBV6-6 with TRBJ1-5; possibly TRBD1 for D (6 bases). This CDR3 is built from 14 residues. V was clipped by 6 bases and J by 9 bases, with 18 bases between them. Germline values: CDR1 MNHNY, CDR2 SVGAGI (reference sequence). This CDR3 is CASSREGGLMPQHF. The DNA of the CDR3 is TGTGCCAGCAGCCGAGAGGGGGGGTTGATGCCCCAGCATTTT.

The rearrangement joins TRBV29-1 to TRBJ1-2; weak D call: TRBD1 (5 bases). The V end was cut by 4 bases, the J end by 7 bases, with 16 bases between. Germline V gene lookup returns CDR1 SQVTM and CDR2 ANQGSEA. The CDR3 extends over 13 amino acids. The CDR3 DNA is TGCAGCGTTGGGGCAGGGATTCCTTCTGGCTACACCTTC. Protein product: CSVGAGIPSGYTF.

The V call is TRBV7-9, the J call TRBJ2-3; D is unresolved. Trimming pared 2 bases from V and 2 bases from J, leaving 14 bases between. The CDR3 is 16 amino acids. Germline values: CDR1 SEHNR, CDR2 FQNEAQ (reference sequence). The CDR3 sequence is CASSLFLVFDTDTQYF. The CDR3 nucleotides read TGTGCCAGCAGCTTATTTCTAGTGTTTGACACAGATACGCAGTATTTT.

This chain joins TRBV9 and TRBJ2-3, with 10 bases matching TRBD2. The V and J ends lost 0 bases and 1 base, in that order; junction bases with no gene match: 5. The CDR3 spans 17 residues. Germline V gene lookup returns CDR1 SGDLS and CDR2 YYNGEE. The CDR3 reads CASSVASGGRGTDTQYF. CDR3 DNA sequence: TGTGCCAGCAGCGTAGCTAGCGGGGGAAGAGGCACAGATACGCAGTATTTT.

This clone was found a few times. The genes are TRBV29-1 and TRBJ1-5; TRBD1 matches at 9 bases. CDR3 size: 13 residues. Germline trimming cut 4 bases from V and 8 bases from J; bases unmatched to any gene: 6. CDR1 and CDR2 from the germline V gene are SQVTM and ANQGSEA. The CDR3 is CSVGTRTGEPQHF. The CDR3, as DNA: TGCAGCGTTGGGACTAGGACAGGGGAGCCCCAGCATTTT.

The CDR3 DNA follows: TGCAGTGCTAGTCCGTCTTCGGGGGGGGCGGGTCAAGAGACCCAGTACTTC. Encoded protein: CSASPSSGGAGQETQYF. The rearrangement joins TRBV20-1 to TRBJ2-5; TRBD2 matches 8 bases. Germline V gene lookup returns CDR1 DFQATT and CDR2 SNEGSKA (reference sequence). This CDR3 has 17 residues. V dropped 3 bases and J dropped 2; count of bases not matched to a gene: 14.

CDR3 sequence reads: CASSVALAGGWQETQYF. DNA for the CDR3: TGTGCCAGCAGCGTGGCCCTAGCGGGGGGGTGGCAAGAGACCCAGTACTTC. The rearrangement joins TRBV7-2 to TRBJ2-5; 12 bases match TRBD2. The V segment lost 5 bases and the J segment 2 bases; nucleotides outside the gene matches: 9. Germline loops: CDR1 SGHTA, CDR2 FQGNSA. The CDR3 loop spans 17 amino acids.

The chain is built from TRBV11-2 and TRBJ2-5; tentative D call: TRBD1 (5 bases). Germline V gives CDR1 SGHAT, CDR2 FQNNGV. Trimming left V 5 bases short and J 3 bases short, with 10 bases between. The CDR3 loop spans 13 amino acids. In nucleotides, the CDR3 is TGTGCCAGCAGCCCAGGGATGAAAGAGACCCAGTACTTC. The encoded protein is CASSPGMKETQYF.

This clone is a singleton in its sample. The chain employs TRBV7-2 and TRBJ2-2, with 11 bases matching TRBD2. The junction had 11 bases not matched to a gene; V was cut back by 1 base and J by 4 bases. This CDR3 has 19 residues. The germline CDR1 and CDR2 sequences are SGHTA and FQGNSA. The CDR3 nucleotides read TGTGCCAGCAGCTTAGGATGGTTAGCGGGGGGGCCGGGCACCGGGGAGCTGTTTTTT. It specifies CASSLGWLAGGPGTGELFF.

The chain combines TRBV3-1 (or the pseudogene TRBV3-2) with TRBJ2-3; 9 bases agree with TRBD2. The V and J ends lost 3 bases and 4 bases, in that order; junction bases with no gene match: 14. CDR3 length: 18 residues. Germline V gene lookup returns CDR1 LGHDT and CDR2 YNNKEL (reference sequence). This CDR3 reads CASSQHQGASGVSDTQYF. CDR3 sequence (DNA): TGTGCCAGCAGCCAGCACCAAGGGGCTAGCGGGGTGTCAGATACGCAGTATTTT.

This clone was seen more than once but under ten times. The rearrangement links TRBV3-1 (or the pseudogene TRBV3-2) to TRBJ2-1; D is possibly TRBD2 (6 bases). Per germline, CDR1 LGHDT and CDR2 YNNKEL (reference sequence). V was pared by 1 base and J by 7 bases, with 14 bases between. The CDR3 covers 15 residues. CDR3 sequence reads: CASSQGASVSNEQFF. The CDR3, as DNA: TGTGCCAGCAGCCAAGGTGCTAGCGTTTCGAATGAGCAGTTCTTC.

The chain combines TRBV6-5 with TRBJ2-1, with 8 bases identical to TRBD2. V lost 7 bases to trimming and J lost 7 bases; unmatched junction nucleotides: 12. This CDR3 is 15 amino acids long. The germline V gene encodes CDR1 MNHEY and CDR2 SVGAGI. The chain's CDR3 is CASTVPGLVGNEQFF. CDR3 DNA: TGTGCCAGCACGGTCCCGGGACTAGTGGGTAATGAGCAGTTCTTC.

The chain is built from TRBV27 and TRBJ2-1; 12 bases map to TRBD2. J was trimmed by 5 bases and V by 6 bases; bases with no gene match: 11. The CDR3 extends over 17 amino acids. Germline V gene sequence: CDR1 MNHEY, CDR2 SMNVEV (reference sequence). The CDR3 nucleotides are TGTGCCAGCAGACGACTAGCGGGGGTTCGGTTTAACAATGAGCAGTTCTTC. Its translation: CASRRLAGVRFNNEQFF.

Only one count was recorded for this clone. V is TRBV14 and J is TRBJ2-2; possibly TRBD2 for D (5 bases). CDR3 length equals 17 residues. The ends were cut back, 0 bases at V and 2 bases at J, with 13 bases in the middle. The V gene's germline CDR1 is SGHDN and CDR2 FVKESK. CDR3 region: CASSQDGAGSNTGELFF. In nucleotides, the CDR3 is TGTGCCAGCAGCCAAGATGGCGCGGGCTCAAACACCGGGGAGCTGTTTTTT.

V usage is TRBV6-6 and J usage is TRBJ1-2; 7 bases match TRBD1. With V trimmed by 4 bases and J by 2 bases, 7 bases remained unmatched. Germline V CDR1 and CDR2: MNHNY, SVGAGI (reference sequence). This CDR3 region has 15 residues. CDR3 DNA sequence: TGTGCCAGCAGTTTTAGACAGGGAGTGAACTATGGCTACACCTTC. Its protein is CASSFRQGVNYGYTF.

The J gene is TRBJ1-5, the V gene TRBV7-2; D gene uncertain. Deletions cut 5 bases from V and 1 base from J, with 6 bases between. This CDR3 is built from 13 residues. Germline V gene sequence: CDR1 SGHTA, CDR2 FQGNSA. CDR3 loop: CASSLTSNQPQHF. The CDR3 region has the DNA TGTGCCAGCAGCCTAACGAGCAATCAGCCCCAGCATTTT.

The V gene is TRBV2, the J gene TRBJ2-7; the match to TRBD1 covers 7 bases. CDR3 size: 16 residues. CDR1 is SNHLY and CDR2 is FYNNEI in the germline V gene. V gave up 8 bases and J gave up 7 bases; unmatched junction bases: 20. CDR3 region: CASATGTAQPLREQYV. The CDR3 bases are TGTGCCAGCGCCACGGGGACAGCCCAACCTCTCCGAGAGCAGTACGTC.

The rearrangement joins TRBV12-3 or TRBV12-4 to TRBJ1-3; maybe TRBD1 (6 bases). Deletions cut 7 bases from V and 0 bases from J, with 7 bases between. The CDR3 is made up of 13 amino acids. CDR3 in DNA: TGTGCCAGCACACAGGGCTCTGGAAACACCATATATTTT. It encodes CASTQGSGNTIYF.

The chain employs TRBV27 and TRBJ2-7; 10 bases are shared with TRBD2. The length of the CDR3 is 14 residues. Germline loops: CDR1 MNHEY, CDR2 SMNVEV (reference sequence). J lost 3 bases, V lost 6 bases, and 5 bases had no gene match. For the CDR3, the DNA is TGTGCCAGCAGCCTTAGCGGGGGGTACTACGAGCAGTACGTC. As protein: CASSLSGGYYEQYV.

The chain carries TRBV5-6 and TRBJ2-5; the match to TRBD2 covers 15 bases. The germline V gene encodes CDR1 SGHDT and CDR2 YYEEEE. J gave up 0 bases and V 3 bases, and 6 bases lay outside the gene matches. The CDR3 is 18 residues long. CDR3 sequence reads: CASSSSGLAGGNQETQYF. The CDR3 DNA is TGTGCCAGCAGCTCGTCGGGACTAGCGGGGGGAAACCAAGAGACCCAGTACTTC.

The table lists this clone with a count of one. The genes are TRBV3-1 (or the pseudogene TRBV3-2) and TRBJ2-1; D unclear. This CDR3 has 11 amino acids. Deletions cut 3 bases from V and 7 bases from J, with 4 bases between. CDR1 is LGHDT, CDR2 YNNKEL, per germline (reference sequence). CDR3 sequence reads: CASSQRNEQFF. In DNA, the CDR3 is TGTGCCAGCAGCCAGAGGAATGAGCAGTTCTTC.